This T cell receptor beta chain was identified in a study of Ad26.COV2.S vaccination and SARS-CoV-2 variants (dated by TCRdb to the early 2020s). Regarding the complete study: Vaccine-arm donors came from COV1001, a multicentre, randomized, double-blind, placebo-controlled phase I-IIa trial of Ad26.COV2.S in healthy adults. Investigators remained blinded to trial group allocation during experiments and outcome assessment. The TCR-sequenced set comprised approximately 32 samples: some 19 Ad26.COV2.S vaccine recipients, 5 placebo recipients and 8 SARS-CoV-2 convalescent individuals. TCRbeta repertoire sequencing served as the tool for gauging how specific and how broad the SARS-CoV-2-reactive T cell receptors were following Ad26.COV2.S vaccination. Ad26.COV2.S was administered intramuscularly at a dose of 5x10^10 or 1x10^11 viral particles, either as one shot or as two shots given 56 days apart. Participants in the trial were split at random into five groups of five each, receiving low-dose or high-dose Ad26.COV2.S once or twice, or else placebo on both occasions.

Study-wide conclusions, independent of this receptor: Vaccine and placebo recipients had comparable non-spike TCR breadth, which fits with the vaccine containing only spike. After vaccination, spike-specific CD8+ and CD4+ T cell responses were reported to show substantial breadth. Comparing responses between vaccine doses or regimens was not something the study was powered to do. It was noted by the authors that total T cell responses may have been underestimated by the TCR breadth and depth analyses. Compared with placebo recipients, Ad26.COV2.S recipients showed higher spike-specific TCR breadth (P = 0.0014).

The sample's treatment or condition label, decoded: roughly 19 received Ad26.COV2.S at low or high dose, single or two shots; 5 received placebo; per-sample allocation not given. Repertoires of vaccine and placebo recipients were sequenced from samples collected on day 63 after the first injection. Between 29 July and 7 August 2020, Cohort 1b enrolled around 24 adults aged 18-55 years at one site in Boston, USA. Ad26.COV2.S was a replication-incompetent adenovirus type 26 vector that expressed a prefusion-stabilized SARS-CoV-2 spike protein derived from the original Wuhan strain. Per the germline V gene, MNHEY is the CDR1 and SVGAGI is the CDR2. V and J are trimmed by 5 bases and 5 bases, and the gene matches miss 5 bases of the junction. Reading from cysteine to phenylalanine, the CDR3 counts 14 amino acids. Of the read, only the CDR3 DNA is kept; its 42 bases are in frame from base 1. The immunoSEQ Assay was used to sequence TCRbeta CDR3 regions. After extraction, genomic DNA underwent amplification by bias-controlled multiplex PCR, followed by high-throughput sequencing. Per the original workflow: Collapsing and filtering of sequences were performed to quantify the absolute abundance of each unique TCRbeta CDR3 region. Usable DNA was measured by amplifying reference genes present in all nucleated cells, and TCRbeta template counts were normalized to that usable DNA to estimate T cell fraction. Repertoire TCRs were annotated as SARS-CoV-2-specific when V gene, CDR3 amino acid sequence and J gene were exactly matched to a known reactive TCR set. The reference SARS-CoV-2 TCR set was obtained from MIRA and was filtered for enrichment in COVID-19-positive ImmuneCODE repertoires, whereby public or cross-reactive TCRs were removed. Based on the MIRA antigens, annotated TCRs were further analysed at the level of specific ORF or position within ORF. Breadth was defined as the number of annotated unique rearrangements divided by the total number of unique productive rearrangements, and depth was defined as the summed frequency of the annotated unique rearrangements. TCR breadth was compared between groups using two-sided Wilcoxon rank-sum tests. In TCRdb, the immuneACCESS table is reduced to in-frame sequences with V and J assigned. These tables do not hold every clone; where another copy was compared, an unresolved V gene accounts for under half, and the others remain unexplained. V and J calls and clone size are as listed in that table; D and trimming were resolved from the DNA. Across this sample there are 350,000 to 500,000 clones, with roughly 90% seen only once. The top ten hold approximately 4% of the sample.

Comment on this clone: The specificity of this receptor is unknown. The sample holds no much larger clone one base away, and base qualities are not on file.

The chain uses TRBV6-5 and TRBJ2-3; 9 junctional bases match TRBD1. This TCR derives from a person aged 18-60 years who received the Ad26.COV2.S COVID-19 vaccine or a placebo. This specimen consisted of peripheral blood, obtained in a trial of Ad26.COV2.S vaccine versus placebo. The sequenced DNA: TGTGCCAGCAGTACCGGGACAGGGAGAGATACGCAGTATTTT. This yields the protein CASSTGTGRDTQYF.